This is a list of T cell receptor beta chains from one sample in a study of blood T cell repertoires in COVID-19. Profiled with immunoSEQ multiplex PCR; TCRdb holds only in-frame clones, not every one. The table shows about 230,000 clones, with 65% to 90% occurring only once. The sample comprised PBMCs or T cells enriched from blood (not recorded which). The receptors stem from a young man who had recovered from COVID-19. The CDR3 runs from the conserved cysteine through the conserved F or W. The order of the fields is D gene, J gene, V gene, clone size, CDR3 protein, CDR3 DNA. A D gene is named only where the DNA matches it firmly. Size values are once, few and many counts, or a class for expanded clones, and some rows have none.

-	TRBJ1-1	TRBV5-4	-	CASSSPPSQGPSAEAFF	TGTGCCAGCAGCTCACCCCCTTCACAGGGTCCCTCTGCTGAAGCTTTCTTT
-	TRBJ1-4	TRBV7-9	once	CASSREAGGVGEKLFF	TGTGCCAGCAGCCGGGAGGCCGGGGGGGTCGGTGAAAAACTGTTTTTT
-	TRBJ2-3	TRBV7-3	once	CASSRSKDTQYF	TGTGCCAGCTCCCGAAGCAAAGATACGCAGTATTTT
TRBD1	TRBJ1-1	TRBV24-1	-	CATTYPGQAEAFF	TGTGCCACTACATACCCGGGACAGGCTGAAGCTTTCTTT
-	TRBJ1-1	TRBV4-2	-	CASSQGPEGTEAFF	TGTGCCAGCAGCCAAGGACCTGAAGGGACAGAAGCTTTCTTT
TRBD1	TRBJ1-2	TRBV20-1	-	CSAKTGVGYTF	TGCAGTGCTAAGACAGGGGTTGGCTACACCTTC
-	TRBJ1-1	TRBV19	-	CASRERRLMTEAFF	TGTGCCAGTAGAGAAAGGAGATTGATGACTGAAGCTTTCTTT
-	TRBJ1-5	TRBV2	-	CASSERRLQPQHF	TGTGCCAGCAGTGAACGGAGGTTACAGCCCCAGCATTTT
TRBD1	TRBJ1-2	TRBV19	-	CASSIFFSGQGKNGYTF	TGTGCCAGTAGTATTTTTTTTTCGGGACAGGGTAAGAATGGCTACACCTTC
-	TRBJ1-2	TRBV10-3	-	CAISENGQFYGYTF	TGTGCCATCAGTGAAAATGGACAGTTCTATGGCTACACCTTC
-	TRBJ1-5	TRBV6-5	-	CAIEKGFSNQPQHF	TGTGCCATCGAAAAGGGGTTTAGCAATCAGCCCCAGCATTTT
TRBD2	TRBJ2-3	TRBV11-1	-	CASSLAVLTDTQYF	TGTGCCAGCAGTCTAGCGGTCCTCACAGATACGCAGTATTTT
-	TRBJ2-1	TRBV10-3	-	CAISQNSNEQFF	TGTGCCATCTCCCAAAATAGTAATGAGCAGTTCTTC
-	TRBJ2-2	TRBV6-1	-	CASSDQPEAGELFF	TGTGCCAGCAGTGATCAGCCAGAGGCCGGGGAGCTGTTTTTT
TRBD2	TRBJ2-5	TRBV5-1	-	CASSSTSGGSLETQYF	TGCGCCAGCAGCTCAACTAGCGGGGGGAGTTTGGAGACCCAGTACTTC
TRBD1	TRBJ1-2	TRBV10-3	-	CAISAQDRGGGYTF	TGTGCCATCAGTGCCCAGGACAGGGGGGGCGGCTACACCTTC
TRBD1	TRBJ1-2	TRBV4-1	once	CASSPGMIGTENNYGYTF	TGCGCCAGCAGCCCTGGTATGATCGGGACAGAGAATAACTATGGCTACACCTTC
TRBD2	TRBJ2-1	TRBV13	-	CASSLGLAASNEQFF	TGTGCCAGCAGCTTAGGACTAGCGGCCTCCAATGAGCAGTTCTTC
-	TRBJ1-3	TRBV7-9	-	CASSDGVAIGNTIYF	TGTGCCAGCAGCGACGGAGTAGCCATTGGAAACACCATATATTTT
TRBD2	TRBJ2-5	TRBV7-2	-	CASSLLKSGAGAQETQYF	TGTGCCAGCAGCTTATTAAAGAGCGGAGCGGGGGCCCAAGAGACCCAGTACTTC
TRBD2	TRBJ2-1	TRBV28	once	CASSFAGAGGTNEQFF	TGTGCCAGCAGCTTCGCGGGGGCGGGAGGGACTAATGAGCAGTTCTTC
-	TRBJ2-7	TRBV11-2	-	CASSSQVTYEQYF	TGTGCCAGCAGCTCACAGGTTACCTACGAGCAGTACTTC
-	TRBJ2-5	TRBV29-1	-	CSVAVRAETQYF	TGCAGCGTCGCGGTCAGGGCAGAGACCCAGTACTTC
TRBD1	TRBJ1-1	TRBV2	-	CASSGDRVNTEAFF	TGTGCCAGCAGCGGAGACAGGGTGAACACTGAAGCTTTCTTT